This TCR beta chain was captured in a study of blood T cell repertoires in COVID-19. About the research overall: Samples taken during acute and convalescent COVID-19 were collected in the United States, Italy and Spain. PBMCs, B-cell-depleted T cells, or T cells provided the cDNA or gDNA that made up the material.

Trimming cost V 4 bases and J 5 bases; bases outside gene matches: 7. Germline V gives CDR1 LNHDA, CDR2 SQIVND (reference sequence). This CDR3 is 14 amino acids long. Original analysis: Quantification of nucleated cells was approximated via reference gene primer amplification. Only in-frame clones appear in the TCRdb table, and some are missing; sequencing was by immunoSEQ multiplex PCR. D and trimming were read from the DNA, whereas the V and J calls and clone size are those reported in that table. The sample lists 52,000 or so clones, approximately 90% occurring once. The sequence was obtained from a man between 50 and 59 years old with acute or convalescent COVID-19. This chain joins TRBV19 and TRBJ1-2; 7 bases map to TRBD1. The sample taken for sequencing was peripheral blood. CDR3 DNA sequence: TGTGCCAGTAGTAAAGACAGGGCCCCATATGGCTACACCTTC. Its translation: CASSKDRAPYGYTF.